This TCR beta chain was obtained from a study of T cell repertoires in cytomegalovirus infection. The CDR3 spans 16 residues. CDR1 is SGHVS, CDR2 FQNEAQ, per germline. With 0 bases clipped from V and 4 bases from J, the junction kept 8 bases outside the gene matches. From the reads, TCRdb called clonotypes with MiXCR, one entry per CDR3 protein. The sample has 50,000 or so distinct CDR3 sequences, more than 15% seen once. This clonotype was seen a few times. Its antigen is currently unknown. Sample: CD8+ T cells from cultured PBMCs, taken from culture after CMV antigen stimulation. This clonotype was obtained from a human donor in good health (CMV status not recorded). Some clones in this sample may be carry-over from other donors' samples. The J gene is TRBJ1-2, the V gene TRBV7-8, with 7 bases that match TRBD1. The CDR3 here is CASSLAGTDSSYGYTF. The DNA of the CDR3 is TGTGCCAGCAGCTTAGCGGGGACAGACAGCTCCTATGGCTACACCTTC.